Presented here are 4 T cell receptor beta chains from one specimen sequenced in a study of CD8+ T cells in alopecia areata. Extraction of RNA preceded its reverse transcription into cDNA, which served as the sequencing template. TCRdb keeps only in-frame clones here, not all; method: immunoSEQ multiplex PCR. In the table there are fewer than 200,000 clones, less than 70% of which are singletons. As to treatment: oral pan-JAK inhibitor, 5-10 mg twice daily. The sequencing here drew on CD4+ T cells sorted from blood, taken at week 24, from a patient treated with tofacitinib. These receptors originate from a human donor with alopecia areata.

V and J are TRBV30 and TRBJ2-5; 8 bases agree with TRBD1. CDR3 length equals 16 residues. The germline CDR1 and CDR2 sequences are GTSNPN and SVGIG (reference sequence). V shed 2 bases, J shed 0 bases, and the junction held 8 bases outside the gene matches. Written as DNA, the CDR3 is TGTGCCTGGAGTCAGGGGGCAGGTTACAACCAAGAGACCCAGTACTTC. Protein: CAWSQGAGYNQETQYF.

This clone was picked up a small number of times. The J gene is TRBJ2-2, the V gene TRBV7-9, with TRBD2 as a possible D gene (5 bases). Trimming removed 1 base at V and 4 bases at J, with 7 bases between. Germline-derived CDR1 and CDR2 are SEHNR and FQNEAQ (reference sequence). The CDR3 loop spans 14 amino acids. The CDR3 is CASSLDGVTGELFF. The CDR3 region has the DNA TGTGCCAGCAGCTTAGACGGGGTCACCGGGGAGCTGTTTTTT.

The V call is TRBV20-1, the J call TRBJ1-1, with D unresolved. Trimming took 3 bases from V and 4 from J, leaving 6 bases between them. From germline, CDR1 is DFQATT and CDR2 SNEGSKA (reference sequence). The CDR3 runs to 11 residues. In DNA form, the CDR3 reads TGCAGTGCTAGGACCGGCACTGAAGCTTTCTTT. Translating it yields CSARTGTEAFF.

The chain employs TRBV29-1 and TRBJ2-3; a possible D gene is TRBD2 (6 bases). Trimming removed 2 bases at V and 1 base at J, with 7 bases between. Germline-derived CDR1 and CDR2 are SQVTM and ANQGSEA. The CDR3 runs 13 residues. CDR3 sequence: CSVETGGTDTQYF. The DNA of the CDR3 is TGCAGCGTTGAAACGGGGGGCACAGATACGCAGTATTTT.